What follows is one TCR beta chain and its context. In the study's own analysis: Reference gene primer amplification in the assay estimated nucleated cell counts. Sequencing was performed with immunoSEQ multiplex PCR; in TCRdb, only in-frame clones are kept and a portion is missing. V and J calls and clone size are as listed in that table; D and trimming were resolved from the DNA. This sample has 25,000 to 35,000 clones, with roughly nine tenths found just once. This record belongs to a study of blood T cell repertoires in COVID-19. About the study: Samples taken during acute and convalescent COVID-19 were collected in the United States, Italy and Spain. In each case, the material was cDNA or gDNA derived from T cells, B-cell-depleted T cells, or PBMCs.

There are 10 residues in the CDR3. This clonotype was sampled from a man aged 80 or over with acute or convalescent COVID-19. The sample was peripheral blood. The chain couples TRBV21-1 to TRBJ2-5; TRBD2 is taken as the D call from the table, unchecked against the DNA. TRBV21-1 is classified as a pseudogene. Written as DNA, the CDR3 is TGTGCCAGCAGGGGGGGGGCCCAGTACTTC. Translation: CASRGGAQYF.